The rows below give T cell receptor beta chains drawn from one sample of a study of cytomegalovirus exposure and HLA in healthy donors. Repertoires were generated with immunoSEQ multiplex PCR, while TCRdb's copy carries only in-frame clones and drops some. The table includes about 120,000 clones, 65% detected once. The sequenced sample was PBMCs. These receptors originate from a woman between 35 and 50 years old in good health and CMV-seropositive. Both conserved end residues are trimmed from each CDR3. D genes are given only for firm matches.

>TRBD1|TRBV25-1|TRBJ2-5
ASSEGQAQY
>TRBD2|TRBV2|TRBJ2-1
ASSGASGFYNEQF
>-|TRBV6-5|TRBJ2-7
ASRRLGTPSEQY
>TRBD2|TRBV28|TRBJ2-5
ASSLPAGGETQY
>TRBD2|TRBV5-5|TRBJ2-7
ASSRGLAGGGSSYEQY
>TRBD2|TRBV7-6|TRBJ2-3
ASSPVAPSGSEEDTQY
>TRBD1|TRBV4-2|TRBJ2-1
ASSQDEGAGSNEQF
>-|TRBV28|TRBJ1-1
ASSFEPGQNTEAF
>-|TRBV5-4|TRBJ2-7
ASSPDWGVGDEQY
>TRBD1|TRBV28|TRBJ2-7
ASSLTSGTGVYEQY
>-|TRBV4-3|TRBJ2-2
ASSQQTGAEGTGELF
>TRBD2|TRBV7-2|TRBJ2-3
ASSETSGSTDTQY
>-|TRBV5-1|TRBJ1-1
ASSPGLPEAF
>TRBD1|TRBV5-4|TRBJ1-3
ASNEQGVYEY
>TRBD1|TRBV19|TRBJ1-5
ASSVHGTGLLYSNQPQH
>TRBD1|TRBV25-1|TRBJ2-2
ASTGTGFTGELF
>TRBD2|TRBV14|TRBJ2-1
ASSQGAGGAYNEQF
>-|TRBV2|TRBJ1-4
ASSELGGVPTNEKLF
>TRBD1|TRBV6-5|TRBJ2-1
ASSRTGAYNEQF
>-|TRBV19|TRBJ1-5
ASSTTAGSNQPQH
>-|TRBV6-5|-
ASSLVISGFSYEQY